The 15 T cell receptor beta chains given below trace back to one sample, sequenced in a study of HIV-infected children after antiretroviral therapy interruption. Unique molecular identifiers were included in an RNA-based 3' RACE TCR library. TCRdb analysed the 3' RACE reads with MiXCR anew, one entry per CDR3 protein. The sample gives nearly 15,000 distinct CDR3 sequences, around 3.5% of which show up once; around a third is in the top ten. Treatment given: PENTA 11 planned treatment interruption arm or continuous ART arm. The sample in question was CD45RO+ CD8+ T cells from PBMCs, pooled from several time points, obtained from a donor given antiretroviral therapy, either interrupted or continuous. Noted subset: memory CD8+ CD45RO+ CD45RA- T cells. The receptors originated from a pool of human donors with HIV.

This clonotype was seen repeatedly, ten times or more. The chain links TRBV25-1 to TRBJ1-5, with 7 bases identical to TRBD1. Germline trimming cut 4 bases from V and 3 bases from J; bases unmatched to any gene: 12. The CDR3 is made up of 17 amino acids. Germline loops: CDR1 MGHDK, CDR2 SYGVNS. The CDR3 bases are TGTGCCAGCAGTGCTCTACCAGGCAGGGGGAACAATCAGCCCCAGCATTTT. Protein sequence: CASSALPGRGNNQPQHF.

There are many counts of this clonotype. The chain uses TRBV28 and TRBJ1-2; the D is unclear. V lost 3 bases and J 4 bases, leaving 6 bases between the germline ends. The V gene's germline CDR1 is MDHEN and CDR2 SYDVKM. This CDR3 spans 12 amino acids. This CDR3 is CASSLVGYGYTF. CDR3 DNA sequence: TGTGCCAGCAGTTTGGTTGGCTATGGCTACACCTTC.

There are many counts of this clonotype. The chain recombines TRBV2 with TRBJ1-5, with D possibly matching TRBD1 (5 bases). Trimming removed 6 bases from V and 5 bases from J, with 20 bases in between. The germline V gene encodes CDR1 SNHLY and CDR2 FYNNEI. The CDR3 covers 16 residues. The CDR3: CASREFRDPGHQPQHF. CDR3 nucleotide sequence: TGTGCCAGCAGGGAATTCCGGGACCCGGGACATCAGCCCCAGCATTTT.

The table lists this clonotype with many counts. This sequence joins TRBV6-1 and TRBJ2-6; 7 bases are shared with TRBD1. The germline CDR1 and CDR2 sequences are MNHNS and SASEGT. The CDR3 loop spans 16 amino acids. The V and J ends lost 8 bases and 2 bases, in that order; junction bases with no gene match: 9. The CDR3 reads CASVGQDSPGANVLTF. DNA of the CDR3: TGTGCCAGCGTCGGACAGGATAGCCCTGGGGCCAACGTCCTGACTTTC.

A few counts support this clonotype. J is TRBJ1-6 and V is TRBV4-2, with 7 bases matching TRBD1. Germline lookup yields CDR1 LGHNA and CDR2 YNFKEQ. This CDR3 comprises 17 residues. V trimming: 4 bases; J trimming: 7 bases; junction bases outside the gene matches: 13. DNA of the CDR3: TGTGCCAGCAGCCCAAGAGCGACAGGGTCAATAAATTCACCCCTCCACTTT. Translated: CASSPRATGSINSPLHF.

V gene TRBV28 combines with J gene TRBJ1-2; 8 bases match TRBD1. V was clipped by 2 bases and J by 2 bases; unmatched bases: 10. There are 17 residues in the CDR3. From germline, CDR1 is MDHEN and CDR2 SYDVKM. The CDR3 is CASSLRPSGGPNYGYTF. The CDR3 nucleotides are TGTGCCAGCAGTTTACGGCCTTCAGGGGGCCCCAACTATGGCTACACCTTC.

This clonotype was counted a few times. V is TRBV6-4 and J is TRBJ2-1, with D unresolved. The CDR3 totals 13 residues. In germline, CDR1 is MRHNA, CDR2 SNTAGT. Trimming stripped 6 bases from V and 8 bases from J, with 14 bases between. The CDR3, as DNA: TGTGCCAGCAGGAGCCCCCCGTGGGATGAGCAGTTCTTC. It codes for CASRSPPWDEQFF.

This clonotype was recorded at least ten times. This chain uses TRBV5-6 with TRBJ1-6; D perhaps matches TRBD1 (5 bases). Germline V lookup: CDR1 SGHDT, CDR2 YYEEEE. CDR3 length: 17 amino acids. Deletions cut 3 bases from V and 5 bases from J, with 18 bases between. CDR3 loop: CASSSLEGPGNNSPLHF. In DNA, the CDR3 is TGTGCCAGCAGCTCGTTGGAGGGGCCGGGCAATAATTCACCCCTCCACTTT.

This clonotype was observed many times. V gene TRBV7-3 combines with J gene TRBJ1-1; tentatively, D is TRBD1 (5 bases). Trimming removed 5 bases at V and 7 bases at J, with 17 bases between. From germline, CDR1 is SGHTA and CDR2 FQGTGA. This CDR3 contains 14 residues. The CDR3 sequence: CASSRTSGASEAFF. CDR3 in DNA: TGTGCCAGCAGCAGGACATCCGGGGCTAGTGAAGCTTTCTTT.

This clonotype is medium-sized within its sample. The chain employs TRBV4-3 and TRBJ2-6; no reliable D call. From germline, CDR1 is LGHNA and CDR2 YSLEER. The length of the CDR3 is 16 residues. Trimming shortened V by 0 bases and J by 2 bases, and 8 bases separated the two germline ends. This CDR3 reads CASSQDGAAGANVLTF. The CDR3 bases are TGCGCCAGCAGCCAAGATGGAGCTGCTGGGGCCAACGTCCTGACTTTC.

The gene calls are TRBV23-1 and TRBJ2-7, with TRBD1 matching 7 bases. TRBV23-1 is annotated as an ORF whose role is uncertain. V lost 3 bases, J lost 2 bases, and 4 bases stayed unmatched. The CDR3 spans 14 residues. The CDR3 spells CASSQGTGAYEQYF. CDR3 DNA: TGCGCCAGCAGTCAGGGCACAGGGGCCTACGAGCAGTACTTC.

A note on this clonotype: A much bigger clone sits one base away, suggesting this may be a read error. The gene calls are TRBV27 and TRBJ2-7, with D perhaps TRBD2 (5 bases). This CDR3 region has 9 residues. From germline, CDR1 is MNHEY and CDR2 SMNVEV (reference sequence). The DNA for the CDR3 is TGTGTCAGCGGCTACGAGCAGTACTTC. Its protein is CVSGYEQYF.

At least ten counts were recorded for this clonotype. The chain joins TRBV28 to TRBJ2-6; a weak D match, TRBD1 (5 bases). This CDR3 has 14 amino acids. V was cut by 8 bases and J by 2 bases, with 10 bases left in between. From germline, CDR1 is MDHEN and CDR2 SYDVKM. CDR3 sequence reads: CASESGTGANVLTF. CDR3 nucleotide sequence: TGTGCCAGCGAGTCAGGGACTGGGGCCAACGTCCTGACTTTC.

This clonotype was counted ten times or more. The CDR3 protein is CASSPVGAATDTQYF. The CDR3, as DNA: TGTGCCAGCTCTCCCGTCGGGGCAGCGACAGATACGCAGTATTTT. The V and J genes are TRBV28 and TRBJ2-3; possibly TRBD1 or TRBD2 for D (5 bases each). CDR3 length: 15 residues. Trimming removed 8 bases from V and 3 bases from J, with 18 bases in between. CDR1 and CDR2 (germline): MDHEN, SYDVKM.

This clonotype was found many times. The chain combines TRBV10-2 with TRBJ2-7; TRBD2 is a possible D gene (5 bases). Germline V gives CDR1 WSHSY, CDR2 SAAADI. With 5 bases removed from V and 5 bases from J, the gap between germline ends came to 13 bases. The CDR3 loop spans 13 amino acids. In nucleotides, the CDR3 is TGCGCCAGCAGTTCCCGAGGGTCCAACGAGCAGTACTTC. It translates to CASSSRGSNEQYF.